A selection of T cell receptor beta chains follows, all from one sample in a study of T cells in Graves' hyperthyroidism and ophthalmopathy. TCRdb used MiXCR to reprocess the multiplex PCR reads, holding one entry per CDR3 protein. The sample holds roughly 570,000 distinct CDR3 sequences, about 43% seen once. Sequencing was done on a sample of peripheral blood or thyroid tissue (not recorded which). The receptor set was obtained from an adult woman with Graves' disease, either hyperthyroidism or ophthalmopathy (not recorded which). Both conserved end residues are part of each CDR3. D genes are given only for firm matches. The size of a clone is reported for some rows only, either as once, few or many, or as a class for expanded clones.

D: NA; size: NA; J: TRBJ2-2; V: TRBV7-9; CDR3: CGVQSANTGELFF; DNA: TGTGGGGTCCAGAGCGCGAACACCGGGGAGCTGTTTTTT
D: NA; size: many; J: TRBJ2-2; V: TRBV5-1; CDR3: CASSPGDTHDGELFF; DNA: TGCGCCAGCAGCCCGGGAGATACCCACGACGGGGAGCTGTTTTTT
D: NA; size: few; J: TRBJ1-3; V: TRBV4-1; CDR3: CASSQVGGVTLLF; DNA: TGCGCCAGCAGCCAAGTAGGGGGGGTGACCCTCCTTTTT
D: TRBD2; size: once; J: TRBJ2-3; V: TRBV7-2; CDR3: CASSGTSGSTDTQYF; DNA: TGTGCCAGCAGCGGGACTAGCGGGAGCACAGATACGCAGTATTTT
D: TRBD2; size: NA; J: TRBJ2-5; V: TRBV29-1; CDR3: CSGGLAGKETQYF; DNA: TGCAGCGGGGGACTAGCGGGAAAAGAGACCCAGTACTTC
D: NA; size: many; J: TRBJ2-5; V: TRBV6-1; CDR3: CASSVQVETQYF; DNA: TGTGCCAGCAGTGTTCAGGTGGAGACCCAGTACTTC
D: NA; size: NA; J: TRBJ2-7; V: TRBV10-3; CDR3: CAISERSRYEQYF; DNA: TGTGCCATCAGTGAGCGCAGCCGGTACGAGCAGTACTTC
D: TRBD1; size: few; J: TRBJ1-1; V: TRBV10-2; CDR3: CASASRGQETEAFF; DNA: TGCGCCAGTGCTAGCAGGGGGCAAGAAACTGAAGCTTTCTTT
D: NA; size: many; J: TRBJ1-1; V: TRBV19; CDR3: CASQSTGTEAFF; DNA: TGTGCCTCCCAAAGTACAGGCACTGAAGCTTTCTTT
D: NA; size: NA; J: TRBJ2-5; V: TRBV10-3; CDR3: CAISESAGFGNQPQYF; DNA: TGTGCCATCAGTGAGTCCGCGGGGTTTGGCAATCAGCCCCAGTACTTC
D: NA; size: many; J: TRBJ2-2; V: TRBV5-1; CDR3: CASSSTGFPGELFF; DNA: TGCGCCAGCAGCTCTACAGGTTTCCCCGGGGAGCTGTTTTTT
D: TRBD1; size: NA; J: TRBJ2-2; V: TRBV10-3; CDR3: CAISGQGAGELFF; DNA: TGTGCCATCAGTGGACAGGGGGCCGGGGAGCTGTTTTTT
D: NA; size: NA; J: TRBJ1-4; V: TRBV2; CDR3: CASSVGTQGEKLFF; DNA: TGTGCCAGCAGTGTGGGGACACAGGGCGAAAAACTGTTTTTT
D: NA; size: NA; J: TRBJ2-1; V: TRBV5-1; CDR3: CASSARPAGLLQFF; DNA: TGCGCCAGCAGTGCTAGGCCCGCAGGGCTATTGCAGTTCTTC
D: TRBD1; size: NA; J: TRBJ2-1; V: TRBV9; CDR3: CASTAAGQGLYNEQFF; DNA: TGTGCCAGCACCGCGGCAGGACAGGGGCTCTACAATGAGCAGTTCTTC
D: NA; size: NA; J: TRBJ1-3; V: TRBV5-1; CDR3: CASSLGDQGLLHF; DNA: TGCGCCAGCAGCTTGGGGGATCAGGGTCTCCTACATTTT
D: NA; size: NA; J: TRBJ1-5; V: TRBV5-1; CDR3: CASSPRSGTPGVAQHF; DNA: TGCGCCAGCAGCCCCCGGTCAGGGACGCCCGGGGTAGCCCAGCATTTT
D: TRBD1; size: NA; J: TRBJ1-1; V: TRBV18; CDR3: CASSPLQGQMNTEAFF; DNA: TGTGCCAGCTCACCGCTCCAGGGACAGATGAACACTGAAGCTTTCTTT
D: NA; size: NA; J: TRBJ2-2; V: TRBV29-1; CDR3: CSVTGPTGELFF; DNA: TGCAGCGTTACAGGACCGACCGGGGAGCTGTTTTTT
D: NA; size: few; J: TRBJ1-3; V: TRBV11-2; CDR3: CASSWTSGNTIYF; DNA: TGTGCCAGCAGCTGGACTAGCGGGAACACCATATATTTT
D: NA; size: NA; J: TRBJ1-2; V: TRBV7-2; CDR3: CASSPLVYGYTF; DNA: TGTGCCAGCAGCCCGCTGGTCTATGGCTACACCTTC
D: TRBD1; size: NA; J: TRBJ2-7; V: TRBV29-1; CDR3: CSVELQPGTGEYEQYF; DNA: TGCAGCGTTGAGCTTCAACCCGGGACAGGCGAGTACGAGCAGTACTTC
D: NA; size: many; J: TRBJ1-2; V: TRBV6-5; CDR3: CASTGPAGYTF; DNA: TGTGCCAGCACGGGTCCAGCCGGCTACACCTTC
D: NA; size: many; J: TRBJ1-1; V: TRBV15; CDR3: CATSRGEDGTEAFF; DNA: TGTGCCACCAGCAGAGGTGAGGACGGCACTGAAGCTTTCTTT
D: NA; size: NA; J: TRBJ1-1; V: TRBV18; CDR3: CASSPAANLGTEAFF; DNA: TGTGCCAGCTCACCCGCGGCCAATCTCGGCACTGAAGCTTTCTTT
D: NA; size: NA; J: TRBJ2-7; V: TRBV2; CDR3: CASSESGRSYEQYF; DNA: TGTGCCAGCAGTGAATCGGGGCGATCCTACGAGCAGTACTTC
D: TRBD1; size: NA; J: TRBJ2-5; V: TRBV10-3; CDR3: CAISLTTGPQETQYF; DNA: TGTGCCATCTCATTGACGACAGGGCCCCAAGAGACCCAGTACTTC
D: NA; size: many; J: TRBJ2-5; V: TRBV14; CDR3: CASSQDISGPGETQYF; DNA: TGTGCCAGCAGCCAAGATATTTCCGGGCCCGGGGAGACCCAGTACTTC
D: NA; size: NA; J: TRBJ2-2; V: TRBV7-7; CDR3: CASSLSHNTGELFF; DNA: TGTGCCAGCAGCTTATCACACAACACCGGGGAGCTGTTTTTT
D: NA; size: few; J: TRBJ1-1; V: TRBV27; CDR3: CASSSIPLRENTEAFF; DNA: TGTGCCAGCAGTTCTATCCCCCTCAGGGAAAACACTGAAGCTTTCTTT
D: NA; size: NA; J: TRBJ1-5; V: TRBV10-2; CDR3: CASRETGSEEPQHF; DNA: TGCGCCAGCAGAGAGACAGGCTCCGAGGAACCCCAGCATTTT
D: NA; size: NA; J: TRBJ2-3; V: TRBV25-1; CDR3: CASSGQTQYF; DNA: TGTGCCAGCAGTGGGCAGACGCAGTATTTT
D: NA; size: NA; J: TRBJ2-5; V: TRBV7-9; CDR3: CASSLVGATQETQYF; DNA: TGTGCCAGCAGCTTAGTTGGGGCGACACAAGAGACCCAGTACTTC
D: NA; size: few; J: TRBJ2-5; V: TRBV2; CDR3: CASRRQGTQYF; DNA: TGTGCCAGCAGGCGCCAAGGGACCCAGTACTTC
D: NA; size: NA; J: TRBJ1-2; V: TRBV2; CDR3: CASSLQYDQAGGYTF; DNA: TGTGCCAGCAGCCTACAATATGATCAAGCGGGAGGCTACACCTTC
D: NA; size: NA; J: TRBJ2-7; V: TRBV11-2; CDR3: CASSLVGVSSYEQYF; DNA: TGTGCCAGCAGCTTAGTTGGGGTATCCTCTTACGAGCAGTACTTC
D: NA; size: NA; J: TRBJ1-2; V: TRBV10-3; CDR3: CAISESSGHYGYTF; DNA: TGTGCCATCAGTGAGTCGTCAGGGCACTATGGCTACACCTTC
D: NA; size: NA; J: TRBJ1-1; V: TRBV5-6; CDR3: CASSFDGPRGAQQNTEAFF; DNA: TGTGCCAGCAGCTTCGATGGACCCCGAGGAGCGCAGCAGAACACTGAAGCTTTCTTT
D: NA; size: many; J: TRBJ1-1; V: TRBV12-3/TRBV12-4; CDR3: CASSPWGEAFF; DNA: TGTGCCAGCAGTCCTTGGGGTGAAGCTTTCTTT
D: NA; size: NA; J: TRBJ2-2; V: TRBV12-3/TRBV12-4; CDR3: CASSYYGIAEFTGELFF; DNA: TGTGCCAGCAGTTACTATGGGATAGCGGAGTTCACCGGGGAGCTGTTTTTT
D: TRBD1; size: NA; J: TRBJ2-5; V: TRBV20-1; CDR3: CSARQGMETQYF; DNA: TGCAGTGCCCGACAGGGTATGGAGACCCAGTACTTC
D: TRBD1; size: NA; J: TRBJ1-6; V: TRBV19; CDR3: CASSPGQDISPLHF; DNA: TGTGCCAGTAGTCCGGGACAGGATATTTCACCCCTCCACTTT
D: TRBD1; size: NA; J: TRBJ1-1; V: TRBV12-3/TRBV12-4; CDR3: CASSSYRGAMNTEAFF; DNA: TGTGCCAGCAGTTCCTACAGGGGAGCCATGAACACTGAAGCTTTCTTT
D: NA; size: few; J: TRBJ1-2; V: TRBV29-1; CDR3: CSVAYGRGGYTF; DNA: TGCAGCGTAGCCTACGGACGGGGAGGCTACACCTTC
D: NA; size: many; J: TRBJ1-1; V: TRBV5-5; CDR3: CASSLVSFVDTEAFF; DNA: TGTGCCAGCAGCTTGGTCTCGTTTGTAGACACTGAAGCTTTCTTT
D: TRBD1; size: NA; J: TRBJ2-5; V: TRBV7-2; CDR3: CASSLAGTGALNQPQYF; DNA: TGTGCCAGCAGCTTAGCGGGGACAGGGGCCTTAAATCAGCCCCAGTACTTC
D: NA; size: NA; J: TRBJ1-2; V: TRBV6-6; CDR3: CASSFYNYGYTF; DNA: TGTGCCAGCAGTTTCTACAACTATGGCTACACCTTC
D: NA; size: NA; J: TRBJ1-1; V: TRBV20-1; CDR3: CSAGGPGNTEAFF; DNA: TGCAGTGCTGGGGGACCGGGGAACACTGAAGCTTTCTTT
D: NA; size: NA; J: TRBJ1-3; V: TRBV2; CDR3: CVSRIGTTGNTIYF; DNA: TGTGTCAGCAGGATAGGAACGACTGGAAACACCATATATTTT
D: TRBD1; size: NA; J: TRBJ1-2; V: TRBV29-1; CDR3: CSGTGDFDGYTF; DNA: TGCAGCGGGACAGGGGACTTTGATGGCTACACCTTC
D: NA; size: NA; J: TRBJ2-5; V: TRBV29-1; CDR3: CSVAGGWGETQYF; DNA: TGCAGCGTTGCGGGGGGCTGGGGGGAGACCCAGTACTTC